This TCR beta chain originates from a study of blood T cell repertoires in COVID-19. Study context: T cells, B-cell-depleted T cells, or PBMCs supplied cDNA or gDNA.

With 2 bases removed from V and 2 bases from J, the gap between germline ends came to 9 bases. This CDR3 has 14 residues. Per the germline V gene, CDR1 is MNHEY and CDR2 is SVGAGI. In the study's own analysis: How many nucleated cells were present was estimated from reference gene primer amplification. Clones were sequenced by immunoSEQ multiplex PCR, and TCRdb holds only the in-frame ones, with some missing. V and J calls and clone size are copied from that table; D and trimming were computed from the DNA. This table holds 140,000 or so clones, 80% found once. This receptor was taken from a woman in her forties or fifties with acute or convalescent COVID-19. The chain links TRBV6-5 to TRBJ1-2; TRBD1 might be the D (5 bases). Specimen: peripheral blood. CDR3 sequence: CASSYHPGNYGYTF. CDR3 coding DNA: TGTGCCAGCAGTTACCACCCAGGGAACTATGGCTACACCTTC.